This TCR beta chain comes out of a study of response to subunit inactivated influenza vaccine. General study findings and limits: Each seasonal influenza vaccination, the authors suggested, recruits few new T cells.

V lost 4 bases, J lost 0 bases, and 11 bases lay in between. Per germline, CDR1 SGHTA and CDR2 FQGTGA. The CDR3 spans 15 residues. In TCRdb, the RT-PCR reads were re-called with MiXCR into one record per CDR3 protein. The repertoire has around 580,000 distinct CDR3 sequences, approximately 12% of them found once; the top ten carry around 9.6%. This clonotype was found many times. What it recognizes is unknown. This sample comprised PBMCs from blood, obtained on the day of vaccination. This clonotype was obtained from a man aged 45-65 years who received an inactivated influenza vaccine. The rearrangement uses TRBV7-3 and TRBJ2-3; unclear D gene. As DNA, the CDR3 is TGTGCCAGCAGCTCCAATACCGCTAGCACAGATACGCAGTATTTT. Translation gives CASSSNTASTDTQYF. The full variable domain, completed using reference TRBV7-3 and TRBJ2-3, is GAGVSQTPSNKVTEKGKYVELRCDPISGHTALYWYRQSLGQGPEFLIYFQGTGAADDSGLPNDRFFAVRPEGSVSTLKIQRTERGDSAVYLCASSSNTASTDTQYFGPGTRLTVL.